This note documents a single T cell receptor beta chain sequence. The antigen it binds to is not known. Base-call qualities are not available, and no considerably larger clone is one nucleotide away. Ophthalmopathy patients had moderately to severely active disease, Clinical Activity Score of at least 3, NOSPECS grade of at least 4, and duration under 3 months. Patients with uncontrolled infections, other autoimmune diseases, pregnancy or lactation were excluded. Diagnoses were based on clinical symptoms, serum thyroxine and TRAb, thyroid ultrasound and orbital computed tomography. PBMCs were separated from under 11 ml of fresh peripheral blood using Ficoll-Paque density gradient centrifugation. Total RNA was extracted using Trizol reagent, and RNA quality was assessed on an Agilent 2100 Bioanalyzer. Amplification of TCR beta CDR3 regions was carried out from RNA transcripts. The first round of RT-PCR for the TCR CDR3 was performed with the HTBI primer set and the Qiagen OneStep RT-PCR kit. A second multiplex PCR round built the libraries, followed by size selection and purification. Libraries were sequenced paired-end with 100 bp reads on an Illumina HiSeq2000. The authors processed their data as follows. Raw data were processed with SOAPnuke, discarding reads with adapters, uncalled bases, mean Phred below 15, or no exact constant-primer or identifier match. High-quality paired reads were merged using COPE v1.2.5, and each unique nucleotide sequence was defined as a clonotype. MiTCR v1.1 was used to align the clonotypes against IMGT TRBV, TRBD and TRBJ reference segments. Analysis was restricted to V-J combinations with a frequency above 0.0001, which covered about 99% of repertoires. The TCS score was defined as F50 (clonal expansion) divided by E x V (chaos), with BLOSUM62-based TCRdist calculated between CDR3 peptides within each V-J. Welch's t-statistics and random forest reduced several hundred V-J features to about 13, which were used in a naive Bayes classifier (R e1071). The public reads were reanalyzed by TCRdb: fastp trimming at Q25, MiXCR alignment, in-frame beta chains only. Each record represents a unique CDR3 protein, reported with the most common genes and DNA among its rows. TCRdb, rather than the study authors, made the V and J calls. The sample contains fewer than 650,000 distinct CDR3 sequences, 14% of them found a single time. Less than 9% of the sample goes to the ten largest clones.

These data come from a study of T cells in Graves' hyperthyroidism and ophthalmopathy (dated by TCRdb to between 2018 and 2021). For context, the study as a whole: Peripheral blood samples were taken at initial diagnosis, before any treatment was given. In about six Graves' hyperthyroidism patients, the study also compared T-cell repertoires from thyroid tissue with T-cell repertoires from blood. To identify TCR V-J signatures that set the groups apart, the researchers used a discovery cohort of about a hundred patients, made up of around 40 with Graves' ophthalmopathy and about 55 with stable Graves' hyperthyroidism. Once sampling was done, hyperthyroidism patients were given methimazole at a starting dose of 30 mg daily, whereas ophthalmopathy patients were given high-dose intravenous methylprednisolone. The paper reports TCR Vbeta CDR3 sequencing of about 140 peripheral blood samples: fewer than 50 ophthalmopathy, under 85 hyperthyroidism and around 17 progressor patients. An independent validation cohort of around 20 hyperthyroidism patients and about 16 patients who later progressed to ophthalmopathy tested prospective prediction of ophthalmopathy. The roughly 100 discovery patients were randomly split 7:3 into training and test sets. On the study overall, not on this receptor specifically: Most expanded thyroid clonotypes (frequency above 0.001) were also detected in blood, suggesting blood repertoires may reflect thyroid immune responses. In validation, the model predicted progression to ophthalmopathy with just under 71% sensitivity and about 72% specificity, a median of 6.5 months before onset. Sample size was not statistically predetermined, and investigators were not blinded to group allocation. In cross-validation, a model built on a 13 V-J signature told ophthalmopathy apart from stable hyperthyroidism with approximately 91% sensitivity and approximately 81% specificity, and in testing the same model reached 80%/75%.

The CDR3 numbers 15 residues from cysteine through phenylalanine. CDR3 DNA only is kept here, 45 bases in frame from base 1. CDR1 is given as DFQATT and CDR2 as SNEGSKA, both from the germline V gene (reference sequence). Trimming leaves V shorter by 5 bases and J shorter by 0 bases, with the junction holding 9 bases beyond the gene matches. Sequenced: blood. The V and J genes are TRBV20-1 and TRBJ1-1, with TRBD1 identical over 7 junction bases. The clonotype was recovered from a woman between 18 and 30 years old with Graves' ophthalmopathy. This receptor carries the CDR3 CSAPILQGMNTEAFF. The DNA sequence follows: TGCAGTGCTCCAATACTACAGGGGATGAACACTGAAGCTTTCTTT.